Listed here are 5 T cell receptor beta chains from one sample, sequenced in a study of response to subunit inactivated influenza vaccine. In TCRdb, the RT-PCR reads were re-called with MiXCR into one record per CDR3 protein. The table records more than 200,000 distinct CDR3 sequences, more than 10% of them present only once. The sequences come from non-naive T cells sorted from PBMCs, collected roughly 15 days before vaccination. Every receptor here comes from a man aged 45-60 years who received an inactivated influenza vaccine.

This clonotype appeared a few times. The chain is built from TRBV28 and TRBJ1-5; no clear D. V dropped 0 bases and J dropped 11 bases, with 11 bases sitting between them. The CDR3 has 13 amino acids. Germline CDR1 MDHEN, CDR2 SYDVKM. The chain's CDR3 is CASSLWGRETQHF. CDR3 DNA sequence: TGTGCCAGCAGTTTATGGGGTAGAGAGACCCAGCATTTT.

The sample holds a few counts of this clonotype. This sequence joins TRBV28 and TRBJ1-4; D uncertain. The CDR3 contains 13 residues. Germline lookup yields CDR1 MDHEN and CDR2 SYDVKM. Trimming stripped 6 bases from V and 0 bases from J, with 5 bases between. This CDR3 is CASRATTNEKLFF. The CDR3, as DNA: TGTGCCAGCAGGGCCACAACTAATGAAAAACTGTTTTTT.

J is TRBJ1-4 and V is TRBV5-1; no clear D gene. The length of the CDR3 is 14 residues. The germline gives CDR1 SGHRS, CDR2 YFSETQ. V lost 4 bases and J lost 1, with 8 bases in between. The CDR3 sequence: CASSIDLTNEKLFF. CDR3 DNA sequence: TGCGCCAGCAGCATAGATTTAACTAATGAAAAACTGTTTTTT.

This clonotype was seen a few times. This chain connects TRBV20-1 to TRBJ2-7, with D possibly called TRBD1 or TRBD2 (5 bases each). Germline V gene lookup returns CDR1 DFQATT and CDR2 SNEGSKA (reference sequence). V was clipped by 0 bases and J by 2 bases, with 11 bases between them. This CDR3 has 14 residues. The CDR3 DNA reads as TGCAGTGCTAGAGATTTCAGGGAGACCTACGAGCAGTACTTC. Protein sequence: CSARDFRETYEQYF.

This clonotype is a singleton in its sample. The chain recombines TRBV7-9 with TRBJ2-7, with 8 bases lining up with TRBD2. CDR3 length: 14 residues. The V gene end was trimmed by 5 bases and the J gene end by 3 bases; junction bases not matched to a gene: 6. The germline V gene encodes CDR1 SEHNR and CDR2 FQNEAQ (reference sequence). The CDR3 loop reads CASSPAGVGYEQYF. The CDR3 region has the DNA TGTGCCAGCAGCCCAGCGGGAGTGGGCTACGAGCAGTACTTC. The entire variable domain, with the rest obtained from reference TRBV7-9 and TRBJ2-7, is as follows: DTGVSQNPRHKITKRGQNVTFRCDPISEHNRLYWYRQTLGQGPEFLTYFQNEAQLEKSRLLSDRFSAERPKGSFSTLEIQRTEQGDSAMYLCASSPAGVGYEQYFGPGTRLTVT.